Listed here are 30 T cell receptor beta chains from one sample, sequenced in a study of shared clonotypes between healthy human individuals. Some clones are missing from TCRdb's copy, which holds only in-frame ones; the method was immunoSEQ multiplex PCR. The data show more than 850,000 clones, with about 84% seen just once and more than 0.45% held by the top ten. Sequencing used memory CD4+ T cells from PBMCs. Stated subset: CD45RA-negative fraction. The receptors were sampled from a young man in good health. Some clones in this sample may be carry-over from other donors' samples.

As for this clone: Other DNA sequences from this sample encode an identical CDR3 as well. CDR3 sequence (DNA): TGTGCCAGCAGTTTAGTTAATGAGCAGTTCTTC. Translating gives CASSLVNEQFF. The V gene is TRBV28, the J gene TRBJ2-1; no clear D gene. The V gene's germline CDR1 is MDHEN and CDR2 SYDVKM. The CDR3 is 11 residues long. V lost 2 bases, J lost 7 bases, and 3 bases lay in between.

The chain has TRBV11-1 and TRBJ2-1, with 7 bases that match TRBD1. This CDR3 contains 17 residues. The germline V gene encodes CDR1 SGHAT and CDR2 FQDESV (reference sequence). V lost 5 bases to trimming and J lost 3 bases; unmatched junction nucleotides: 13. The CDR3 spells CASSPRNPGTVYNEQFF. CDR3 DNA: TGTGCCAGCAGCCCAAGGAACCCCGGGACAGTCTACAATGAGCAGTTCTTC.

The genes are TRBV2 and TRBJ2-1; D may be TRBD2 (7 bases). V was clipped by 8 bases and J by 6 bases, with 17 bases between them. Germline CDR1 SNHLY, CDR2 FYNNEI. This CDR3 contains 14 residues. CDR3 in DNA: TGTGCCAGCTTGGGGGGGCGAGCGATCAATGAGCAGTTCTTC. This encodes CASLGGRAINEQFF.

The V gene is TRBV2, the J gene TRBJ2-4, with 7 bases lining up with TRBD2. The CDR3 loop spans 14 amino acids. V was pared by 10 bases and J by 5 bases, with 11 bases of the junction left unmatched. CDR1 SNHLY and CDR2 FYNNEI come from the germline V gene. Written as DNA, the CDR3 is TGTGCCACCAATCCGCGGGGGTACCAAAACATTCAGTACTTC. Translating gives CATNPRGYQNIQYF.

The chain employs TRBV6-6 and TRBJ2-7; TRBD1 matches 8 bases. There are 15 residues in the CDR3. Germline assignment: CDR1 MNHNY and CDR2 SVGAGI (reference sequence). V lost 2 bases to trimming and J lost 4 bases; unmatched junction nucleotides: 7. Here the CDR3 reads CASSYHDRGFYEQYF. The CDR3 region has the DNA TGTGCCAGCAGTTACCACGACAGGGGCTTTTACGAGCAGTACTTC.

This clone was counted between two and nine times. This CDR3 fails to terminate in the conserved phenylalanine or tryptophan, so it likely reflects a read error. It is unclear where the CDR3 begins or ends on the DNA, so no DNA is shown, and the CDR3 is as TCRdb lists it. V gene TRBV5-6 combines with J gene TRBJ2-6; TRBD1, the table's D call, was not compared with the DNA. The germline V gene encodes CDR1 SGHDT and CDR2 YYEEEE. The CDR3 length equals 13 residues, ends included. The CDR3 reads CASSLGPDRIPPI.

The chain joins TRBV25-1 to TRBJ2-1; 11 bases fit TRBD2. Germline lookup yields CDR1 MGHDK and CDR2 SYGVNS. The CDR3 spans 16 residues. The V and J ends lost 0 bases and 3 bases, in that order; junction bases with no gene match: 1. The DNA of the CDR3 is TGTGCCAGCAGTGAATATACTAGCGGGAGCTACAATGAGCAGTTCTTC. Amino acid sequence: CASSEYTSGSYNEQFF.

This clone was counted a single time. The genes are TRBV10-1 and TRBJ2-7, with 8 bases fitting TRBD2. V was pared by 4 bases and J by 2 bases, with 7 bases of the junction left unmatched. Germline V lookup: CDR1 WNHNN, CDR2 SYGVQD (reference sequence). The CDR3 length is 15 residues. CDR3 residues: CASSATTSGPYEQYF. In nucleotides, the CDR3 is TGCGCCAGCAGTGCAACAACTAGCGGTCCCTACGAGCAGTACTTC.

The rearrangement joins TRBV6-1 to TRBJ2-1, with D unresolved. The CDR3 is 12 residues long. Germline V gives CDR1 MNHNS, CDR2 SASEGT. The V end was cut by 11 bases, the J end by 4 bases, with 12 bases between. The CDR3 bases are TGTGCCGGGTCAGGCACTTACAATGAGCAGTTCTTC. This translates into CAGSGTYNEQFF.

This clone is a singleton in its sample. The CDR3: CASSSTDIQETQYF. DNA for the CDR3: TGTGCCAGCAGTTCGACCGACATTCAAGAGACCCAGTACTTC. The chain recombines TRBV28 with TRBJ2-5; D is ambiguous. The CDR3 spans 14 residues. V was shortened by 4 bases and J by 2 bases, with 11 bases between the two germline ends. The germline V gene encodes CDR1 MDHEN and CDR2 SYDVKM.

The chain couples TRBV7-2 to TRBJ2-7; 8 bases match TRBD2. There are 14 residues in the CDR3. V shed 8 bases and J 5 bases; nucleotides not matched to a gene: 11. Germline V lookup: CDR1 SGHTA, CDR2 FQGNSA. The CDR3 loop is CASHNPGLGHEQYF. CDR3 nucleotide sequence: TGTGCCAGCCACAACCCGGGACTAGGTCACGAGCAGTACTTC.

The gene calls are TRBV6-7 and TRBJ2-7; D not certain. TRBV6-7 is identified as an open reading frame with a role that is uncertain. This CDR3 spans 13 amino acids. Between the trimmed V and J ends, which lost 3 bases and 2 bases, there was a span of 8 bases. The CDR3 sequence: CASSYGVAYEQYF. CDR3 coding DNA: TGTGCCAGCAGTTATGGTGTGGCCTACGAGCAGTACTTC.

The sample holds a few counts of this clone. This chain joins TRBV5-1 and TRBJ1-1; 7 bases map to TRBD1. Germline CDR1 and CDR2: SGHRS and YFSETQ. V trimming: 5 bases; J trimming: 4 bases; junction bases outside the gene matches: 11. The CDR3 is made up of 15 amino acids. Here the CDR3 reads CASSYTGDGSTEAFF. The DNA for the CDR3 is TGCGCCAGCAGTTACACAGGGGATGGTTCCACTGAAGCTTTCTTT. The entire variable domain, with the rest obtained from reference TRBV5-1 and TRBJ1-1, is as follows: KAGVTQTPRYLIKTRGQQVTLSCSPISGHRSVSWYQQTPGQGLQFLFEYFSETQRNKGNFPGRFSGRQFSNSRSEMNVSTLELGDSALYLCASSYTGDGSTEAFFGQGTRLTVV.

Only one count was recorded for this clone. The V and J genes are TRBV30 and TRBJ2-6, with a tentative D call TRBD2 (5 bases). Looked up from germline, CDR1 is GTSNPN and CDR2 is SVGIG (reference sequence). The V and J ends lost 3 bases and 4 bases respectively, with 7 bases between them. There are 13 residues in the CDR3. The CDR3 nucleotides are TGTGCCTGGAGGGAGGCCGGGGCCAACGTCCTGACTTTC. Amino acid sequence: CAWREAGANVLTF.

This clone has just one count. The V and J genes are TRBV5-1 and TRBJ1-2; 7 bases agree with TRBD1. The CDR3 spans 13 residues. V shed 2 bases and J 7 bases; nucleotides not matched to a gene: 5. Germline V gene sequence: CDR1 SGHRS, CDR2 YFSETQ. The CDR3 spells CASSLEGAPGYTF. DNA of the CDR3: TGCGCCAGCAGCTTAGAGGGGGCGCCTGGCTACACCTTC.

The J gene is TRBJ1-2, the V gene TRBV7-9, with 7 nucleotides matching TRBD1. V was pared by 5 bases and J by 5 bases, with 5 bases of the junction left unmatched. This CDR3 comprises 13 residues. Looked up from germline, CDR1 is SEHNR and CDR2 is FQNEAQ (reference sequence). CDR3 residues: CASSPRQGYGYTF. CDR3 nucleotides: TGTGCCAGCAGCCCGCGACAGGGTTATGGCTACACCTTC.

The chain recombines TRBV28 with TRBJ2-4; D may be TRBD2 (5 bases). The V and J ends lost 1 base and 2 bases respectively, with 15 bases between them. Germline CDR1 MDHEN, CDR2 SYDVKM. This CDR3 spans 17 amino acids. DNA of the CDR3: TGTGCCAGCAGTTTATCACCGTCGGGATTCCCCAAAAACATTCAGTACTTC. Translation: CASSLSPSGFPKNIQYF.

The chain carries TRBV9 and TRBJ2-3; either TRBD1 or TRBD2 may fit D (6 bases each). CDR1 and CDR2 (germline): SGDLS, YYNGEE. V shed 1 base and J shed 5 bases, with 14 bases lying between them. This CDR3 is built from 15 residues. CDR3 amino acids: CASSVFVGGQDTQYF. Written as DNA, the CDR3 is TGTGCCAGCAGCGTATTTGTGGGGGGACAAGATACGCAGTATTTT.

The chain has TRBV5-4 and TRBJ2-1; 9 nucleotides agree with TRBD1. In germline, CDR1 is SGHNT, CDR2 YYREEE (reference sequence). V lost 4 bases, J lost 1 base, and 3 bases stayed unmatched. CDR3 length: 15 residues. CDR3 nucleotides: TGTGCCAGCAGCCTAGACAGGGGGTCCTACAATGAGCAGTTCTTC. Its translation is CASSLDRGSYNEQFF.

CDR3 protein: CASSIAVARSDTQYF. The CDR3 region has the DNA TGTGCCAGCAGTATAGCGGTAGCGCGGTCAGATACGCAGTATTTT. This rearrangement joins TRBV6-1 to TRBJ2-3; possibly TRBD2 for D (6 bases). Germline CDR1 reads MNHNS; CDR2 reads SASEGT. V was pared by 5 bases and J by 4 bases, with 16 bases between. CDR3 size: 15 residues.

The genes are TRBV29-1 and TRBJ2-3; the D gene is possibly TRBD1 (6 bases). Germline CDR1 SQVTM, CDR2 ANQGSEA. V was cut by 7 bases and J by 2 bases, with 13 bases left in between. The CDR3 has 13 residues. Here the CDR3 reads CSGTVPATDTQYF. For the CDR3, the DNA is TGCAGCGGGACAGTCCCAGCCACAGATACGCAGTATTTT.

CDR3 protein: CASSLQGFSYEQYF. The DNA for the CDR3 is TGTGCCAGCAGCCTCCAGGGATTTTCCTACGAGCAGTACTTC. The chain carries TRBV7-8 and TRBJ2-7; weak D call: TRBD1 (5 bases). CDR1 and CDR2 (germline): SGHVS, FQNEAQ. CDR3 length equals 14 residues. Trimming left V 5 bases short and J 1 base short, with 12 bases between.

V is TRBV7-9 and J is TRBJ2-1, with D possibly TRBD2 on 6 matching bases. This CDR3 has 16 residues. V was pared by 7 bases and J by 6 bases, with 22 bases between. The V gene's germline CDR1 is SEHNR and CDR2 FQNEAQ (reference sequence). The CDR3 DNA reads as TGTGCCAGCACACCCATAGGGAAATCGGGAGTCAATGAGCAGTTCTTC. Translated, it gives CASTPIGKSGVNEQFF. The full variable domain, with the rest looked up from reference TRBV7-9 and TRBJ2-1, is DTGVSQNPRHKITKRGQNVTFRCDPISEHNRLYWYRQTLGQGPEFLTYFQNEAQLEKSRLLSDRFSAERPKGSFSTLEIQRTEQGDSAMYLCASTPIGKSGVNEQFFGPGTRLTVL.

The CDR3, as DNA: TGTGCCAGTAGTATCCGCCAGGGCCAGAGCTCCTACAATGAGCAGTTCTTC. Amino acids: CASSIRQGQSSYNEQFF. The chain is built from TRBV19 and TRBJ2-1; D might be TRBD1 (5 bases). V was cut by 3 bases and J by 0 bases, with 15 bases left in between. The CDR3 runs 17 residues. CDR1 is LNHDA and CDR2 is SQIVND in the germline V gene (reference sequence).

The chain couples TRBV28 to TRBJ1-3; 8 nucleotides match TRBD1. V lost 5 bases, J lost 6 bases, and 6 bases stayed unmatched. Germline loops: CDR1 MDHEN, CDR2 SYDVKM. CDR3 length equals 14 residues. The CDR3 DNA sequence: TGTGCCAGCAGTCAGACAGGGGCGGTAAACACCATATATTTT. It translates to CASSQTGAVNTIYF.

The V and J genes are TRBV19 and TRBJ1-2; D ambiguous. Germline V gene sequence: CDR1 LNHDA, CDR2 SQIVND (reference sequence). Trimming cost V 2 bases and J 4 bases, with 8 bases left between them. CDR3 length: 13 amino acids. CDR3 in amino acids: CASSILGLYGYTF. Here the CDR3 DNA reads TGTGCCAGTAGTATACTGGGTCTCTATGGCTACACCTTC.

Written as DNA, the CDR3 is TGTGCCAGCAGTCCCCCCCCCGGGGTCGAGCAGTACTTC. It yields the protein CASSPPPGVEQYF. The V gene is TRBV27, the J gene TRBJ2-7; tentative D call: TRBD2 (5 bases). This CDR3 comprises 13 residues. The V end was cut by 5 bases, the J end by 6 bases, with 14 bases between. Germline assignment: CDR1 MNHEY and CDR2 SMNVEV (reference sequence).

The chain carries TRBV5-1 and TRBJ1-1; tentative D call: TRBD1 (5 bases). The CDR3 has 15 amino acids. The V end was cut by 3 bases, the J end by 2 bases, with 14 bases between. The germline gives CDR1 SGHRS, CDR2 YFSETQ. The CDR3 loop is CASSWQGDINTEAFF. The CDR3 region has the DNA TGCGCCAGCAGCTGGCAGGGAGATATCAACACTGAAGCTTTCTTT.

The V call is TRBV7-8, the J call TRBJ1-1, with 8 positions matching TRBD1. The V segment lost 5 bases and the J segment 0 bases; nucleotides outside the gene matches: 8. Germline lookup yields CDR1 SGHVS and CDR2 FQNEAQ. The CDR3 spans 16 residues. CDR3 nucleotides: TGTGCCAGCAGCCGACCGACAGGGGAGATGAACACTGAAGCTTTCTTT. It yields the protein CASSRPTGEMNTEAFF.

A note on this clone: An end of the junction does not agree with germline; a read error may underlie this. The V and J genes are TRBV5-4 and TRBJ1-4; TRBD1 might be the D (5 bases). Germline V gene data show CDR1 as SGHNT and CDR2 as YYREEE (reference sequence). This CDR3 comprises 15 residues. The CDR3 DNA reads TGTGCCAACAGCTTGGACGGCAGGGAGGGGGAAAAACTGTTTTTT. It codes for CANSLDGREGEKLFF. Combining the CDR3 with reference TRBV5-4 and TRBJ1-4 gives the whole variable domain ETGVTQSPTHLIKTRGQQVTLRCSSQSGHNTVSWYQQALGQGPQFIFQYYREEENGRGNFPPRFSGLQFPNYSSELNVNALELDDSALYLCANSLDGREGEKLFFGSGTQLSVL.